Listed here are 29 T cell receptor beta chains from one sample, sequenced in a study of post-analysis software for immune sequencing data. Study-level findings and limits: Comparison of patients with controls showed five or six TRBV segments more frequent in patients, TRBV5-6, TRBV5-1 and TRBV20-1 among them.

Incorporated into the TCR beta cDNA libraries were unique molecular identifiers, which served to reduce PCR and sequencing biases. TCRdb reprocessed the PCR reads via MiXCR and lists one record per CDR3 protein. The sample lists 450,000 or so distinct CDR3 sequences, roughly 45% occurring once. No antigen has been assigned to these receptors. The specimen was blood. These receptors all stem from a girl aged 5 to 17 with multiple sclerosis.

This clonotype was counted only a few times. The rearrangement uses TRBV4-1 and TRBJ2-7, with 8 bases lining up with TRBD1. The CDR3 has 14 residues. V gave up 1 base and J gave up 3 bases; unmatched junction bases: 2. Germline loops: CDR1 MGHRA, CDR2 YSYEKL. For the CDR3, the DNA is TGCGCCAGCAGCCAAGGGACAGGGAACTACGAGCAGTACTTC. Encoded protein: CASSQGTGNYEQYF.

This clonotype showed up just a few times. The chain employs TRBV5-1 and TRBJ2-3; TRBD2 matches 13 bases. The CDR3 runs 18 residues. Trimming took 3 bases from V and 6 from J; bases not matched to a gene: 13. Germline assignment: CDR1 SGHRS and CDR2 YFSETQ. This chain's CDR3 is CASSSTTRTSGSADTQYF. For the CDR3, the DNA is TGCGCCAGCAGCTCCACCACCAGGACTAGCGGGAGTGCGGATACGCAGTATTTT.

This sequence joins TRBV20-1 and TRBJ2-7; D is uncertain. Germline lookup yields CDR1 DFQATT and CDR2 SNEGSKA (reference sequence). The CDR3 runs to 11 residues. V lost 3 bases, J lost 5 bases, and 8 bases lay in between. The CDR3 protein is CSASSQDEQYF. The CDR3, as DNA: TGCAGTGCTAGCAGCCAGGACGAGCAGTACTTC.

V is TRBV15 and J is TRBJ2-1; D is possibly TRBD2 (5 bases). V was clipped by 4 bases and J by 4 bases, with 17 bases between them. CDR3 size: 16 residues. The germline gives CDR1 LNHNV, CDR2 YYDKDF (reference sequence). The CDR3 DNA reads TGTGCCACCAGCATCCTCGGCGGGCGACCATACAATGAGCAGTTCTTC. This codes for CATSILGGRPYNEQFF. The variable domain in full, with the rest retrieved from reference TRBV15 and TRBJ2-1, is DAMVIQNPRYQVTQFGKPVTLSCSQTLNHNVMYWYQQKSSQAPKLLFHYYDKDFNNEADTPDNFQSRRPNTSFCFLDIRSPGLGDTAMYLCATSILGGRPYNEQFFGPGTRLTVL.

The gene calls are TRBV29-1 and TRBJ2-1, with 9 bases lining up with TRBD1. The germline V gene has CDR1 SQVTM and CDR2 ANQGSEA. The V segment lost 0 bases and the J segment 3 bases; nucleotides outside the gene matches: 12. The CDR3 loop spans 18 amino acids. As DNA, the CDR3 is TGCAGCGTTGAAGATCGGGCGGCTGGACAGGGGCGCTACAATGAGCAGTTCTTC. Translated: CSVEDRAAGQGRYNEQFF.

The rearrangement uses TRBV20-1 and TRBJ1-5, with D perhaps TRBD1 (6 bases). Germline CDR1 is DFQATT and CDR2 is SNEGSKA (reference sequence). The ends were cut back, 2 bases at V and 7 bases at J, with 9 bases in the middle. The CDR3 length is 12 residues. The CDR3 region has the DNA TGCAGTGCTAGAAGACAGGCCCAGCCCCAGCATTTT. Translating it yields CSARRQAQPQHF.

V and J are TRBV5-5 and TRBJ2-4; tentative D call: TRBD2 (6 bases). CDR1 is SGHKS and CDR2 is YYEKEE in the germline V gene (reference sequence). Deletions cut 4 bases from V and 0 bases from J, with 14 bases between. The CDR3 length is 16 residues. In DNA, the CDR3 is TGTGCCAGCAGCGTCTGGGGGGACCTAGCCAAAAACATTCAGTACTTC. It translates to CASSVWGDLAKNIQYF.

The V gene is TRBV6-6, the J gene TRBJ2-1; D is ambiguous. The CDR3 runs to 15 residues. Trimming stripped 0 bases from V and 6 bases from J, with 12 bases between. The germline gives CDR1 MNHNY, CDR2 SVGAGI (reference sequence). The CDR3 spells CASSYSGDLSNEQFF. CDR3 DNA sequence: TGTGCCAGCAGTTACTCGGGCGACTTATCCAATGAGCAGTTCTTC.

The chain has TRBV13 and TRBJ2-2, with D possibly TRBD2 on 5 matching bases. The CDR3 consists of 12 residues. V was cut by 6 bases and J by 6 bases, with 8 bases left in between. The germline V gene has CDR1 PRHDT and CDR2 FYEKMQ (reference sequence). The CDR3: CASSRGSGELFF. The CDR3 DNA reads as TGTGCCAGCAGTCGGGGTTCCGGGGAGCTGTTTTTT.

Comment on this clonotype: A read error may produce the germline difference seen at one junction end. The chain employs TRBV10-3 and TRBJ2-3; 12 nucleotides align to TRBD2. Per the germline V gene, CDR1 is ENHRY and CDR2 is SYGVKD. The CDR3 runs 16 residues. The CDR3 sequence: CAVSEGTSGSTDTQYF. The CDR3 region has the DNA TGTGCCGTCAGTGAGGGGACTAGCGGGAGCACAGATACGCAGTATTTT.

The chain links TRBV9 to TRBJ1-1; D unresolved. This CDR3 region has 14 residues. Trimming removed 0 bases from V and 4 bases from J, with 10 bases in between. CDR1 and CDR2 from the germline V gene are SGDLS and YYNGEE. The CDR3 DNA sequence: TGTGCCAGCAGCGTAGGTTTGGGGATCACTGAAGCTTTCTTT. This encodes CASSVGLGITEAFF.

Details on this clonotype: The junction does not match germline at one end; this may be a read error. The V and J genes are TRBV6-6 and TRBJ1-1; D gene unclear. The CDR3 covers 13 residues. Germline V gene lookup returns CDR1 MNHNY and CDR2 SVGAGI (reference sequence). The CDR3 loop reads CACSYRLGAEAFF. CDR3 in DNA: TGTGCCTGCAGTTACCGACTTGGCGCTGAAGCTTTCTTT.

The V call is TRBV20-1, the J call TRBJ2-7; D may be TRBD2 (6 bases). Trimming pared 1 base from V and 2 bases from J, leaving 15 bases between. Germline loops: CDR1 DFQATT, CDR2 SNEGSKA (reference sequence). CDR3 length: 15 residues. The CDR3 region has the DNA TGCAGTGCTAGAGCTTCTGGCGGGACCACCTACGAGCAGTACTTC. It yields the protein CSARASGGTTYEQYF.

This chain joins TRBV11-1 and TRBJ2-1; no reliable D call. V gave up 5 bases and J gave up 3 bases, with 14 bases separating them. The CDR3 is 15 amino acids. Germline V gene lookup returns CDR1 SGHAT and CDR2 FQDESV (reference sequence). DNA for the CDR3: TGTGCCAGCAGCCGAAAAGGTCAAGGCTACAATGAGCAGTTCTTC. Translation gives CASSRKGQGYNEQFF.

This clonotype was observed a single time. This sequence joins TRBV14 and TRBJ1-2; D might be TRBD1 (6 bases). V lost 0 bases to trimming and J lost 5 bases, with 7 bases between them. CDR1 and CDR2 (germline): SGHDN, FVKESK. The CDR3 covers 13 residues. CDR3 loop: CASSQEQGYGYTF. The CDR3, as DNA: TGTGCCAGCAGCCAAGAACAGGGATATGGCTACACCTTC.

V is TRBV7-8 and J is TRBJ2-1, with D perhaps TRBD2 (5 bases). CDR3 size: 14 residues. V was pared by 2 bases and J by 8 bases, with 13 bases between. Germline loops: CDR1 SGHVS, CDR2 FQNEAQ. The CDR3 DNA reads as TGTGCCAGCAGCTTAACGGGGATAATGGATGAGCAGTTCTTC. Its translation: CASSLTGIMDEQFF.

Only a few counts were recorded for this clonotype. This chain links TRBV20-1 with TRBJ2-7; 10 bases line up with TRBD1. The CDR3 extends over 13 amino acids. Germline assignment: CDR1 DFQATT and CDR2 SNEGSKA (reference sequence). The trim removed 5 bases at V and 3 bases at J, leaving 4 bases unmatched. The CDR3 coding sequence is TGCAGTGCTCCCGGGACAGGGGTCTACGAGCAGTACTTC. Residues: CSAPGTGVYEQYF.

The table lists this clonotype with many counts. This chain connects TRBV7-3 to TRBJ2-3, with TRBD2 identical over 7 bases. The CDR3 is 18 amino acids. J was trimmed by 0 bases and V by 0 bases; bases with no gene match: 9. From germline, CDR1 is SGHTA and CDR2 FQGTGA. CDR3 in amino acids: CASSLTPPGTTSTDTQYF. As DNA, the CDR3 is TGTGCCAGCAGCTTAACCCCCCCGGGGACTACTAGCACAGATACGCAGTATTTT. Filled out from reference TRBV7-3 and TRBJ2-3, the complete variable domain reads GAGVSQTPSNKVTEKGKYVELRCDPISGHTALYWYRQSLGQGPEFLIYFQGTGAADDSGLPNDRFFAVRPEGSVSTLKIQRTERGDSAVYLCASSLTPPGTTSTDTQYFGPGTRLTVL.

This clonotype was picked up a small number of times. The chain has TRBV10-3 and TRBJ2-1; 8 bases agree with TRBD1. The CDR3 runs to 14 residues. Trimming removed 4 bases from V and 6 bases from J; junction bases left unmatched: 5. Germline V gene data show CDR1 as ENHRY and CDR2 as SYGVKD. This CDR3 reads CAISGTGLSNEQFF. Here the CDR3 DNA reads TGTGCCATCAGTGGGACAGGGCTAAGCAATGAGCAGTTCTTC.

This clonotype was counted a few times. The chain recombines TRBV12-3 or TRBV12-4 with TRBJ1-2; 7 bases map to TRBD1. The CDR3 is 15 amino acids. The trim removed 3 bases at V and 5 bases at J, leaving 9 bases unmatched. CDR3 in DNA: TGTGCCAGCAGTTTGCCCGGGACAGCCCTGTATGGCTACACCTTC. Amino acids: CASSLPGTALYGYTF.

This clonotype was detected only a few times. This sequence joins TRBV10-2 and TRBJ2-5; perhaps TRBD2 as D (6 bases). Germline V CDR1 and CDR2: WSHSY, SAAADI. The CDR3 is made up of 14 amino acids. Between the trimmed V and J ends, which lost 4 bases and 4 bases, there was a span of 13 bases. The CDR3 DNA sequence: TGCGCCAGCAGTGTGAGGACTACCCCAGAGACCCAGTACTTC. Translation: CASSVRTTPETQYF.

This clonotype appeared a few times. The gene calls are TRBV7-9 and TRBJ2-3; 9 positions match TRBD2. This CDR3 is built from 19 residues. In germline, CDR1 is SEHNR, CDR2 FQNEAQ (reference sequence). With V trimmed by 1 base and J by 6 bases, 17 bases remained unmatched. CDR3 sequence: CASSLGGGLLSGRLDTQYF. CDR3 DNA sequence: TGTGCCAGCAGCTTAGGTGGGGGGCTCCTTAGCGGGAGATTGGATACGCAGTATTTT.

This clonotype was counted between two and nine times. This rearrangement joins TRBV9 to TRBJ2-7; weak D call: TRBD1 (6 bases). The CDR3 consists of 15 residues. Germline CDR1 is SGDLS and CDR2 is YYNGEE. Trimming pared 3 bases from V and 2 bases from J, leaving 15 bases between. The CDR3 sequence: CASSALEGVPYEQYF. CDR3 DNA sequence: TGTGCCAGCAGCGCCCTTGAGGGGGTCCCCTACGAGCAGTACTTC.

The chain uses TRBV6-2 or TRBV6-3 and TRBJ1-1, with 10 positions matching TRBD1. The CDR3 length is 15 residues. CDR1 MNHEY and CDR2 SVGEGT come from the germline V gene. Trimming took 5 bases from V and 2 from J; bases not matched to a gene: 5. CDR3 residues: CASSDGQGGNTEAFF. The CDR3 region has the DNA TGTGCCAGCAGTGACGGACAGGGGGGTAACACTGAAGCTTTCTTT.

This clonotype was found many times. The J gene is TRBJ2-3, the V gene TRBV6-5, with 8 bases aligning to TRBD2. Per the germline V gene, CDR1 is MNHEY and CDR2 is SVGAGI. The CDR3 runs 17 residues. The junction had 8 bases not matched to a gene; V was cut back by 3 bases and J by 0 bases. CDR3 sequence (DNA): TGTGCCAGCAGTTATTTGACCACTAGCGGTAGCACAGATACGCAGTATTTT. Protein: CASSYLTTSGSTDTQYF.

This chain joins TRBV6-5 and TRBJ1-1, with D uncertain. Trimming pared 6 bases from V and 5 bases from J, leaving 13 bases between. The CDR3 extends over 13 amino acids. Looked up from germline, CDR1 is MNHEY and CDR2 is SVGAGI. CDR3 amino acids: CASRPHEGTEAFF. For the CDR3, the DNA is TGTGCCAGCAGACCCCACGAGGGTACTGAAGCTTTCTTT.

The rearrangement joins TRBV6-5 to TRBJ2-7; 12 nucleotides align to TRBD2. Matching the DNA end better, TRBJ2-5 makes the J call doubtful. CDR3 length: 14 amino acids. The germline gives CDR1 MNHEY, CDR2 SVGAGI. This CDR3 reads CASRPLAGGETQYF. The CDR3, as DNA: TGTGCCAGCAGACCCCTAGCGGGAGGGGAGACCCAGTACTTC.

This clonotype has only a few counts. The chain combines TRBV28 with TRBJ1-1, with D possibly matching TRBD1 (5 bases). V was shortened by 11 bases and J by 1 base, with 11 bases between the two germline ends. The CDR3 spans 12 residues. Germline-derived CDR1 and CDR2 are MDHEN and SYDVKM. Here the CDR3 reads CASRDENTEAFF. CDR3 nucleotides: TGTGCCTCCAGGGATGAGAACACTGAAGCTTTCTTT.

The chain carries TRBV28 and TRBJ2-1; 8 positions agree with TRBD2. Looked up from germline, CDR1 is MDHEN and CDR2 is SYDVKM. Trimming took 5 bases from V and 10 from J; bases not matched to a gene: 16. The CDR3 contains 16 residues. The CDR3: CASSRAPGLGTYEQFF. CDR3 nucleotides: TGTGCCAGCAGTAGGGCTCCGGGACTAGGGACCTACGAGCAGTTCTTC.